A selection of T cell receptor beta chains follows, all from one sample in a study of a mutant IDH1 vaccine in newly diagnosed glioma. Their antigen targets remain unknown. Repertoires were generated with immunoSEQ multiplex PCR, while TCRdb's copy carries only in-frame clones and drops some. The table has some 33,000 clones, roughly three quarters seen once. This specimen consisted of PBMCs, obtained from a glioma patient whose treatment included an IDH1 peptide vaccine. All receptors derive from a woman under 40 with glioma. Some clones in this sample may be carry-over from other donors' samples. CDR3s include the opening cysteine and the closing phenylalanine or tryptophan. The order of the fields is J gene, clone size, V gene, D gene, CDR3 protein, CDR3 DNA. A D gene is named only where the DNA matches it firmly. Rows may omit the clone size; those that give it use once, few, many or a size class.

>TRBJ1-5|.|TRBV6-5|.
CASSYLGAGQPQHF
TGTGCCAGCAGTTACCTAGGGGCCGGTCAGCCCCAGCATTTT
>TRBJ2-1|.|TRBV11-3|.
CASSLEGSYNEQFF
TGTGCCAGCAGCTTAGAGGGTTCCTACAATGAGCAGTTCTTC
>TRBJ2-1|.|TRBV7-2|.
CASSRARINSYNEQFF
TGTGCCAGCAGTAGAGCGAGAATTAACTCCTACAATGAGCAGTTCTTC
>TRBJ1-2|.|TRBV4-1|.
CASSQGGGYTF
TGCGCCAGCAGCCAGGGAGGGGGCTACACCTTC
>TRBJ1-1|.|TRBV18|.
CASSPPGDRRSEAFF
TGTGCCAGCTCACCACCGGGAGACAGGCGGTCTGAAGCTTTCTTT
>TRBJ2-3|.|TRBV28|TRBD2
CASSSRTSGTDTQYF
TGTGCCAGCAGTTCAAGGACTAGCGGCACAGATACGCAGTATTTT
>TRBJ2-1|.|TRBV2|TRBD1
CASTTGGLEQFF
TGTGCCAGTACTACAGGGGGGCTTGAGCAGTTCTTC
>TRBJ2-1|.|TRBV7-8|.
CASSLNTGSYNEQFF
TGTGCCAGCAGCTTAAATACAGGATCCTACAATGAGCAGTTCTTC
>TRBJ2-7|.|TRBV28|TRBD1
CASSSEWGQSNSYEQYF
TGTGCCAGCAGTTCGGAGTGGGGACAGTCTAACTCCTACGAGCAGTACTTC
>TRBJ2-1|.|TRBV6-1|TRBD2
CVGRGEGYNEQFF
TGTGTCGGACGGGGGGAGGGGTACAATGAGCAGTTCTTC
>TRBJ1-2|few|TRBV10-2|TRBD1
CASSESNLRAGQGYYGYTF
TGCGCCAGCAGTGAGTCTAATTTGAGAGCGGGACAGGGCTATTATGGCTACACCTTC
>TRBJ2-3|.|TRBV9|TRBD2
CASSVGGRFTDTQYF
TGTGCCAGCAGCGTCGGCGGGAGGTTCACAGATACGCAGTATTTT
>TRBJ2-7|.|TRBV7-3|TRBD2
CASSARAGGAEQYF
TGTGCCAGCAGCGCCCGGGCGGGAGGGGCAGAGCAGTACTTC
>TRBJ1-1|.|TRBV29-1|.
CSGKQGPEAFF
TGCAGCGGCAAACAGGGTCCTGAAGCTTTCTTT
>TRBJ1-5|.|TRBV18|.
CASSPLRGGNQPQHF
TGTGCCAGCTCACCACTACGAGGGGGCAATCAGCCCCAGCATTTT
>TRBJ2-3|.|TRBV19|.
CASSMFEAGRDTQYF
TGTGCCAGTAGTATGTTCGAGGCGGGGAGAGATACGCAGTATTTT
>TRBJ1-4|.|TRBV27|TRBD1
CASSPYRGVGEKLFF
TGTGCCAGCAGTCCCTACAGGGGAGTAGGTGAAAAACTGTTTTTT
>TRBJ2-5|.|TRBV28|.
CASTPSSGFTETQYF
TGTGCCAGCACCCCTTCCTCGGGCTTCACAGAGACCCAGTACTTC
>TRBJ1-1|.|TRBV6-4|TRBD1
CASSDSGGRTEAFF
TGTGCCAGCAGTGACTCAGGGGGCAGGACTGAAGCTTTCTTT
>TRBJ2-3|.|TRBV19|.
CASSRRGATDTQYF
TGTGCCAGTAGTCGCCGGGGTGCAACAGATACGCAGTATTTT
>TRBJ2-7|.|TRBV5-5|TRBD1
CASSSRTGNYEQYF
TGTGCCAGCAGCTCTAGGACAGGGAACTACGAGCAGTACTTC
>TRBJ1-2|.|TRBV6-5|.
CASSYEVKGSLYGYTF
TGTGCCAGCAGTTACGAGGTCAAGGGCAGTCTCTATGGCTACACCTTC
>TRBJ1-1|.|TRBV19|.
CASSPAGAEAFF
TGTGCCAGTAGTCCCGCGGGGGCTGAAGCTTTCTTT
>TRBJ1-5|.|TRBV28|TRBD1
CASSVLTGGNQPQHF
TGTGCCAGCAGTGTCCTGACAGGGGGGAATCAGCCCCAGCATTTT
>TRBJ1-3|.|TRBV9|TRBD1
CASSPRTGSTIYF
TGTGCCAGCAGCCCTCGGACAGGAAGCACCATATATTTT
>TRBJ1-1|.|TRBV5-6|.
CASSFGGGPASTEAFF
TGTGCCAGCAGCTTCGGGGGCGGCCCAGCGAGCACTGAAGCTTTCTTT
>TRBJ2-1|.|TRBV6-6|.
CASSSGTQRYNEQFF
TGTGCCAGCAGCTCCGGGACCCAGAGATACAATGAGCAGTTCTTC
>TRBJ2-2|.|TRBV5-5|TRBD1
CASSFEDRGTGELFF
TGTGCCAGCAGCTTCGAGGACAGGGGCACCGGGGAGCTGTTTTTT
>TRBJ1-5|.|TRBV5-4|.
CASSLNRDQTPQHF
TGTGCCAGCAGCCTAAACAGAGATCAGACGCCCCAGCATTTT
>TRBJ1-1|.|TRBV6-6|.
CASSLREGNTEAFF
TGTGCCAGCAGTCTGAGGGAAGGGAACACTGAAGCTTTCTTT
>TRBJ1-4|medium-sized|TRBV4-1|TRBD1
CASSQGTGQGDIF
TGCGCCAGCAGCCAAGGGACCGGACAGGGCGACATTTTT
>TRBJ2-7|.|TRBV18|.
CASSPWTVDEQYF
TGTGCCAGCTCACCATGGACAGTCGACGAGCAGTACTTC
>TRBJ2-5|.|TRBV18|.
CASSPPVSGETQYF
TGTGCCAGCTCACCACCGGTTTCCGGTGAGACCCAGTACTTC
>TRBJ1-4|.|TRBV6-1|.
CASSDWEGREKLFF
TGTGCCAGCAGTGATTGGGAAGGGCGGGAAAAACTGTTTTTT
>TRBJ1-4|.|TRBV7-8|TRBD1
CASSLSPDQGARGNEKLFF
TGTGCCAGCAGCTTAAGCCCGGACCAGGGGGCGCGCGGAAATGAAAAACTGTTTTTT
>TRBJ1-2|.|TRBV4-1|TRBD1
CASSQVNTGGSNYGYTF
TGCGCCAGCAGCCAAGTTAATACAGGGGGTTCTAACTATGGCTACACCTTC
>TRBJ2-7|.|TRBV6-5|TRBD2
CASSYSGTTSYEQYF
TGTGCCAGCAGTTACTCCGGGACTACCTCCTACGAGCAGTACTTC
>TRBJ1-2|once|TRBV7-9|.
CASSLDTNPYGYTF
TGTGCCAGCAGCTTAGACACAAACCCCTATGGCTACACCTTC
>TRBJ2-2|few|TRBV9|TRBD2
CASSVGLAGGHAIRELFF
TGTGCCAGCAGCGTAGGACTAGCGGGAGGCCACGCTATCCGGGAGCTGTTTTTT
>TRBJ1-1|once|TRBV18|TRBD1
CASSPFEWTGGRTEAFF
TGTGCCAGCTCACCTTTCGAGTGGACAGGGGGCCGAACTGAAGCTTTCTTT
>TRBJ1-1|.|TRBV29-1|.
CSVEVGGAQGLNTEAFF
TGCAGCGTTGAAGTGGGGGGGGCTCAGGGGTTGAACACTGAAGCTTTCTTT
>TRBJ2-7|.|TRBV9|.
CASSVAATSEQYF
TGTGCCAGCAGCGTAGCCGCAACGAGTGAGCAGTACTTC
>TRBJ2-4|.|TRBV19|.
CASSPRSGNIQYF
TGTGCCAGTAGCCCGAGGTCAGGAAACATTCAGTACTTC
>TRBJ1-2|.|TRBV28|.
CASLTVWEKNDGYTF
TGTGCCAGCCTGACCGTATGGGAGAAAAATGATGGCTACACCTTC
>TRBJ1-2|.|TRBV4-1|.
CASSQLYGQNYGYTF
TGCGCCAGCAGCCAACTATACGGACAAAATTATGGCTACACCTTC
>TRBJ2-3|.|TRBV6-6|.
CASSGRTDTQYF
TGTGCCAGCAGCGGACGAACAGATACGCAGTATTTT
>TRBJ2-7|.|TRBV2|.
CASTPGGPYEQYF
TGTGCCAGCACACCTGGGGGGCCCTACGAGCAGTACTTC
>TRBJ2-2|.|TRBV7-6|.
CASSLQAGRIGTGELFF
TGTGCCAGCAGCTTACAGGCGGGGCGGATTGGCACCGGGGAGCTGTTTTTT
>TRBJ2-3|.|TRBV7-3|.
CASSHTGSDTQYF
TGTGCCAGCAGCCACACAGGGTCAGATACGCAGTATTTT
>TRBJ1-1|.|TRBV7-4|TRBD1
CASSLHYRGLGTEAFF
TGTGCCAGCAGCTTACATTACAGGGGGCTTGGCACTGAAGCTTTCTTT
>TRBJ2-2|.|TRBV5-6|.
CASSLPLGELFF
TGTGCCAGCAGCTTGCCATTAGGGGAGCTGTTTTTT
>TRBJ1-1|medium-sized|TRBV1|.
CTSSQDRPLLPDTEAFF
TGCACCAGCAGCCAAGATAGGCCCCTCCTTCCGGACACTGAAGCTTTCTTT
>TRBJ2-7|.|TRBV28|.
CASSLLNSYEQYF
TGTGCCAGCAGTTTACTTAACTCCTACGAGCAGTACTTC
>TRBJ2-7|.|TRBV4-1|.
CASSQVGEQGYEQYF
TGCGCCAGCAGCCAAGTGGGGGAACAGGGTTACGAGCAGTACTTC
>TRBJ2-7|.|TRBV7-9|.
CASSYPPRPYEQYF
TGTGCCAGCAGCTATCCGCCCAGGCCTTACGAGCAGTACTTC
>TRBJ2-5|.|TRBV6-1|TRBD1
CASRVGQGEETQYF
TGTGCCAGCAGAGTGGGACAGGGGGAGGAGACCCAGTACTTC
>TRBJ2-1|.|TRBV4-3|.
CASSQGGNYNEQFF
TGCGCCAGCAGCCAAGGGGGCAATTACAATGAGCAGTTCTTC
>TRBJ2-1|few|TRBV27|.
CASSSGSSYNEQFF
TGTGCCAGCAGTTCTGGGAGCTCCTACAATGAGCAGTTCTTC
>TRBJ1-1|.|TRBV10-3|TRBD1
CAITRQGAMNTEAFF
TGTGCCATCACCCGACAGGGGGCCATGAACACTGAAGCTTTCTTT
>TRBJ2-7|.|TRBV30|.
CAWSYGVVYEQYF
TGTGCCTGGAGCTACGGGGTAGTCTACGAGCAGTACTTC